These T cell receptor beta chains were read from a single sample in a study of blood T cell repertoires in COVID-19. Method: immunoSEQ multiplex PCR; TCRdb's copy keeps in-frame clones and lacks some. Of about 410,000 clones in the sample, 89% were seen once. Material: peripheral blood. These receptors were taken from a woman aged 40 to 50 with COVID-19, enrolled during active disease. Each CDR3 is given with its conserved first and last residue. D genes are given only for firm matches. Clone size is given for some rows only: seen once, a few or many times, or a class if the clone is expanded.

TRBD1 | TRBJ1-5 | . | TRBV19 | CASSTTGGSNQPQHF | TGTGCCAGTAGTACGACAGGGGGTAGCAATCAGCCCCAGCATTTT
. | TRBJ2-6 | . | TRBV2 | CASTLGLFSGANVLTF | TGTGCCAGCACCCTCGGACTGTTCTCTGGGGCCAACGTCCTGACTTTC
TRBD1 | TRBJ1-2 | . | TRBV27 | CASSLRQGNYGYTF | TGTGCCAGCAGCCTGAGACAGGGGAACTATGGCTACACCTTC
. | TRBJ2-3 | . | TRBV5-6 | CASSLVGADTQYF | TGTGCCAGCAGCTTGGTGGGGGCCGATACGCAGTATTTT
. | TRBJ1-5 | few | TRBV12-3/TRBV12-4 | CASMRAGPQHF | TGTGCCAGCATGCGCGCTGGGCCCCAGCATTTT
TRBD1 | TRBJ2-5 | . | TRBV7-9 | CASSDQGAGETQYF | TGTGCCAGCAGCGATCAGGGGGCTGGTGAGACCCAGTACTTC
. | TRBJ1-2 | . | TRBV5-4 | CASSLGVQEYGYTF | TGTGCCAGCAGCTTGGGCGTCCAGGAATATGGCTACACCTTC
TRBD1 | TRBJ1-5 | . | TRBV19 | CASSPLRQGSNQPQHF | TGTGCCAGTAGTCCTTTACGACAGGGTAGCAATCAGCCCCAGCATTTT
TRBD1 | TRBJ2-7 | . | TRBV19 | CASSLGRGQGAYEQYF | TGTGCCAGTAGTCTCGGTCGAGGACAGGGGGCCTACGAGCAGTACTTC
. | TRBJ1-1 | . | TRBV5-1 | CASSLTVMNTEAFF | TGCGCCAGCAGCCTGACAGTTATGAACACTGAAGCTTTCTTT
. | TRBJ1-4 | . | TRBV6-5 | CASSLLGGSNEKLFF | TGTGCCAGCAGTCTTTTGGGGGGATCTAATGAAAAACTGTTTTTT
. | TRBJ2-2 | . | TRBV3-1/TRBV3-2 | CASSQRRPAGTGELFF | TGTGCCAGCAGCCAAAGACGGCCGGCGGGGACCGGGGAGCTGTTTTTT
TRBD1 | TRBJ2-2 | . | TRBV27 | CASRTYGQGADTGELFF | TGTGCCAGCAGAACCTACGGACAGGGGGCGGACACCGGGGAGCTGTTTTTT
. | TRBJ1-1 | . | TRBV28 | CASSLSKNTEAFF | TGTGCCAGCAGCCTATCAAAGAACACTGAAGCTTTCTTT
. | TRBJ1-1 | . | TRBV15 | CATSRSPLGTEAFF | TGTGCCACCAGCAGGTCACCCCTCGGGACTGAAGCTTTCTTT
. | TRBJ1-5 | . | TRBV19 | CASSMSRQPNQPQHF | TGTGCCAGTAGTATGTCCAGGCAACCTAATCAGCCCCAGCATTTT
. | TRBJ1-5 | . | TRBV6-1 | CASSEYRVSIGNQPQHF | TGTGCCAGCAGCGAATACAGGGTCTCCATAGGAAATCAGCCCCAGCATTTT
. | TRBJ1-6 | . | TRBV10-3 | CAISPLAGDNSPLHF | TGTGCCATCAGTCCTTTGGCAGGGGATAATTCACCCCTCCACTTT
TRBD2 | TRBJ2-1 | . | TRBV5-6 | CASSLWTSSYNEQFF | TGTGCCAGCAGCCTCTGGACTAGCTCCTACAATGAGCAGTTCTTC
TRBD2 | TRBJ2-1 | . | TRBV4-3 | CASSQLSGSSYNEQFF | TGCGCCAGCAGCCAACTCAGCGGGAGCTCCTACAATGAGCAGTTCTTC
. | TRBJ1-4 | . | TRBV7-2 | CASSLGRGRNEKLFF | TGTGCCAGCAGCTTAGGACGGGGGAGAAATGAAAAACTGTTTTTT
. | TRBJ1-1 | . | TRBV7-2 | CASSLALRARGRNTEAFF | TGTGCCAGCAGCTTAGCGCTAAGGGCCAGGGGTAGAAACACTGAAGCTTTCTTT
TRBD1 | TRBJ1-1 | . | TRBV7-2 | CASSPETGGWDTEAFF | TGTGCCAGCAGCCCCGAGACAGGGGGCTGGGACACTGAAGCTTTCTTT
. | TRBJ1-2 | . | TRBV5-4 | CASSPAGANYGYTF | TGTGCCAGCAGCCCGGCAGGGGCGAACTATGGCTACACCTTC
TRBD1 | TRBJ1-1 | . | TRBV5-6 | CASSLVQGRAFF | TGTGCCAGCAGCTTGGTACAGGGGCGAGCTTTCTTT
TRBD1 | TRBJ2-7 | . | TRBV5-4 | CASSVPGQPYEQYF | TGTGCCAGCAGCGTTCCGGGACAGCCCTACGAGCAGTACTTC
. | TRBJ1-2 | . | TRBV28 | CASRQTQALRYGYTF | TGTGCCAGCAGGCAAACTCAGGCTCTGAGATATGGCTACACCTTC
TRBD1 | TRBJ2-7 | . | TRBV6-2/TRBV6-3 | CASSLTGGRREQYF | TGTGCCAGCAGTTTGACAGGGGGCCGGAGGGAGCAGTACTTC
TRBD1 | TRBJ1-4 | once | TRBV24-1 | CATAYDRASMVNEKLFF | TGTGCCACCGCTTACGACAGGGCGTCGATGGTTAATGAAAAACTGTTTTTT
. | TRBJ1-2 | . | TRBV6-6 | CASTAPGYGYTF | TGTGCCAGCACAGCCCCAGGATATGGCTACACCTTC
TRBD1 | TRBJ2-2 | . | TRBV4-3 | CASSRTTGVNTGELFF | TGCGCCAGCAGCCGTACGACAGGGGTAAACACCGGGGAGCTGTTTTTT
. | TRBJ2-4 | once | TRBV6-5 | CASERSGRKNIQYF | TGTGCCAGCGAGAGGTCCGGGAGAAAAAACATTCAGTACTTC
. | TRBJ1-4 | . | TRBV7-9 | CASSLGQAEKLFF | TGTGCCAGCAGCTTGGGCCAGGCAGAAAAACTGTTTTTT
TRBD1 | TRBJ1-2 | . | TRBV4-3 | CASSQARDRDYGYTF | TGCGCCAGCAGCCAAGCGAGGGACAGGGACTATGGCTACACCTTC
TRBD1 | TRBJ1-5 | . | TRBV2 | CASRTDRDLGPQHF | TGTGCCAGCAGGACGGACAGGGATCTTGGGCCCCAGCATTTT
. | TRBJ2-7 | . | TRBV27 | CARGENFSYEQYF | TGTGCCAGAGGAGAAAACTTCTCCTACGAGCAGTACTTC
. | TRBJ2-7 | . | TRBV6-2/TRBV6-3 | CASSSILLEQYF | TGTGCCAGCAGTTCGATACTTCTCGAGCAGTACTTC
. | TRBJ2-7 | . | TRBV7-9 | CASSPIGLYISYEQYF | TGTGCCAGCAGCCCTATAGGACTCTACATTTCCTACGAGCAGTACTTC
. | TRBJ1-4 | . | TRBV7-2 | CATRRGGADEKLFF | TGTGCCACGAGGAGGGGAGGGGCAGACGAAAAACTGTTTTTT
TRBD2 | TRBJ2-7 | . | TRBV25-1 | CASAGGGDSYEQYF | TGTGCCAGCGCTGGCGGGGGTGATTCCTACGAGCAGTACTTC
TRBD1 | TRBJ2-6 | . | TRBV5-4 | CASSFGQGAAGANVLTF | TGTGCCAGCAGCTTCGGACAGGGGGCGGCTGGGGCCAACGTCCTGACTTTC
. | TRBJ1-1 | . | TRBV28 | CASSLYLLLNTEAFF | TGTGCCAGCAGTTTATATCTGCTATTGAACACTGAAGCTTTCTTT
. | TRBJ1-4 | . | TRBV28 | CASIEAGANEKLFF | TGTGCCAGCATCGAGGCCGGGGCTAATGAAAAACTGTTTTTT
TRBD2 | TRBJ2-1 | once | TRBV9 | CASSTRLAGQNEQFF | TGTGCCAGCAGCACCCGACTAGCGGGACAGAATGAGCAGTTCTTC
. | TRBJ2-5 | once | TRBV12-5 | CASGSGETQYF | TGTGCTAGTGGCTCCGGGGAGACCCAGTACTTC
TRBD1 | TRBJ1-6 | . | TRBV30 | CAWTQTGTGGSPLHF | TGTGCCTGGACCCAAACCGGGACAGGCGGTTCACCCCTCCACTTT
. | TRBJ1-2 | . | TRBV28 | CASRTQGANYGYTF | TGTGCCAGCAGAACACAGGGCGCTAACTATGGCTACACCTTC
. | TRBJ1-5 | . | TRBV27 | CASRPTGGWGNQPQHF | TGTGCCAGCAGACCCACGGGGGGTTGGGGCAATCAGCCCCAGCATTTT
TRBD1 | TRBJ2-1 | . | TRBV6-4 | CASAENPGQGNNEQFF | TGTGCCAGCGCTGAAAATCCGGGACAGGGAAATAATGAGCAGTTCTTC
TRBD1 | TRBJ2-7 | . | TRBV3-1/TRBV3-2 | CASSQIQGREQYF | TGTGCCAGCAGCCAGATACAGGGGCGCGAGCAGTACTTC
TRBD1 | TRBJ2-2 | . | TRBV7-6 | CASSRLTGGSGELFF | TGTGCCAGCAGCCGATTGACAGGGGGCTCCGGGGAGCTGTTTTTT
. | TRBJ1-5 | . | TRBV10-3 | CAISEAREEPQHF | TGTGCCATCAGTGAGGCCAGGGAGGAGCCCCAGCATTTT
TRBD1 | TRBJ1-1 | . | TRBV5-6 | CASSLPLTGGWNTEAFF | TGTGCCAGCAGCTTGCCCCTAACAGGGGGCTGGAACACTGAAGCTTTCTTT
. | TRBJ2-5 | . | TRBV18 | CASSPPGGGGPQETQYF | TGTGCCAGCTCACCACCGGGAGGCGGCGGACCTCAAGAGACCCAGTACTTC
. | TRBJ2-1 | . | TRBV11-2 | CASSLGRYNEQFF | TGTGCCAGCAGCTTAGGGCGGTACAATGAGCAGTTCTTC